The 10 T cell receptor beta chains in this list originate from one sample, sequenced in a study of T cells in Graves' hyperthyroidism and ophthalmopathy (dated by TCRdb to between 2017 and 2020). The library was produced with multiplex PCR. The sequencer listed for this sample is Illumina HiSeq 2000. Amplification of TCR beta CDR3 regions was carried out from RNA transcripts. A first-round RT-PCR of the TCR CDR3 used the HTBI primer set with the Qiagen OneStep RT-PCR kit. TCRdb ran its own pipeline on the public reads, namely fastp trimming at Q25 and MiXCR clone calling, and kept in-frame beta chains. Identical CDR3 protein sequences are pooled into one entry, listed with their most common genes and DNA. The sample yields around 600,000 distinct CDR3 sequences; roughly 15% were counted once. The leading ten clones occupy around 12% of the sample. Sequencing was carried out using blood. These receptors were obtained from a woman in her fifties or sixties with Graves' ophthalmopathy.

This clonotype has only a few counts. It may be a read error: a sequence one base away is much more abundant. The rearrangement links TRBV2 to TRBJ1-5; D is perhaps TRBD1 (5 bases). The CDR3 totals 15 residues. The V end was cut by 7 bases, the J end by 3 bases, with 16 bases between. From germline, CDR1 is SNHLY and CDR2 FYNNEI. The CDR3 protein is CASTSDGGDNQPQHF. CDR3 nucleotide sequence: TGTGCCAGCACCTCAGACGGGGGTGACAATCAGCCCCAGCATTTT.

The genes are TRBV19 and TRBJ2-2; 8 bases are shared with TRBD2. The CDR3 is made up of 16 amino acids. The junction had 7 bases not matched to a gene; V was cut back by 6 bases and J by 1 base. The germline CDR1 and CDR2 sequences are LNHDA and SQIVND (reference sequence). CDR3 coding DNA: TGTGCCAGTAGGGTCGGGGCGGGAGGGAACACCGGGGAGCTGTTTTTT. Protein: CASRVGAGGNTGELFF.

This clonotype was counted at least ten times. The chain links TRBV28 to TRBJ2-3; 10 bases match TRBD1. The length of the CDR3 is 18 residues. V was clipped by 2 bases and J by 5 bases; unmatched bases: 13. CDR1 and CDR2 from the germline V gene are MDHEN and SYDVKM. CDR3 loop: CASSLEPLQTGGRDTQYF. In DNA form, the CDR3 reads TGTGCCAGCAGTTTAGAACCCCTCCAGACAGGGGGCCGAGATACGCAGTATTTT.

This clonotype was counted at least ten times. J is TRBJ2-7 and V is TRBV28; the D gene is possibly TRBD1 (6 bases). The V end lost 1 base, the J end lost 5 bases, and 15 bases lay between the germline ends. CDR3 size: 15 residues. Germline V CDR1 and CDR2: MDHEN, SYDVKM. CDR3 coding DNA: TGTGCCAGCAGTTTATCGTCGCCAGGGGTTCACGAGCAGTACTTC. It encodes CASSLSSPGVHEQYF.

This clonotype was observed many times. This chain uses TRBV5-5 with TRBJ1-5; tentative D call: TRBD1 (6 bases). The CDR3 covers 15 residues. The germline V gene has CDR1 SGHKS and CDR2 YYEKEE (reference sequence). V lost 1 base and J 4 bases, leaving 12 bases between the germline ends. CDR3 in amino acids: CASSLFGDKNQPQHF. The CDR3 bases are TGTGCCAGCAGCTTGTTCGGGGACAAGAATCAGCCCCAGCATTTT.

J is TRBJ1-3 and V is TRBV19, with TRBD1 matching 10 bases. J lost 2 bases, V lost 10 bases, and 8 bases had no gene match. This CDR3 spans 15 amino acids. CDR1 LNHDA and CDR2 SQIVND come from the germline V gene (reference sequence). Written as DNA, the CDR3 is TGTGCCACGGACCGAGGACAGGGGGCTGGAAACACCATATATTTT. This sequence encodes CATDRGQGAGNTIYF. The variable domain in full, with the rest retrieved from reference TRBV19 and TRBJ1-3, is DGGITQSPKYLFRKEGQNVTLSCEQNLNHDAMYWYRQDPGQGLRLIYYSQIVNDFQKGDIAEGYSVSREKKESFPLTVTSAQKNPTAFYLCATDRGQGAGNTIYFGEGSWLTVV.

This clonotype was recorded many times. The V gene is TRBV7-9, the J gene TRBJ1-1; D is uncertain. Germline-derived CDR1 and CDR2 are SEHNR and FQNEAQ (reference sequence). V was trimmed by 8 bases and J by 1 base, leaving 11 bases between them. The CDR3 is made up of 13 amino acids. CDR3 region: CASSPRQNTEAFF. CDR3 sequence (DNA): TGTGCCAGCTCACCACGACAGAACACTGAAGCTTTCTTT.

This clonotype was observed at least ten times. The chain employs TRBV7-3 and TRBJ2-7, with 10 positions matching TRBD2. This CDR3 has 13 amino acids. Per the germline V gene, CDR1 is SGHTA and CDR2 is FQGTGA. Germline trimming cut 0 bases from V and 12 bases from J; bases unmatched to any gene: 5. The CDR3 loop reads CASSLTPSGRVYF. CDR3 sequence (DNA): TGTGCCAGCAGCTTAACGCCTAGCGGGAGAGTGTACTTC.

This clonotype was counted at least ten times. This chain joins TRBV18 and TRBJ1-4; D gene ambiguous. In germline, CDR1 is KGHSH, CDR2 LQKENI. The CDR3 has 14 amino acids. The germline V and J ends were trimmed by 3 bases and 8 bases, with 13 bases remaining between them. The CDR3: CASSPPGPGEKLFF. CDR3 coding DNA: TGTGCCAGCTCACCGCCCGGGCCAGGAGAAAAACTGTTTTTT.

This sequence joins TRBV6-1 and TRBJ2-6, with 9 positions matching TRBD1. The CDR3 covers 16 residues. V trimming: 5 bases; J trimming: 2 bases; junction bases outside the gene matches: 4. Germline CDR1 reads MNHNS; CDR2 reads SASEGT. The CDR3 sequence is CASSWRTGAGANVLTF. As DNA, the CDR3 is TGTGCCAGCAGTTGGAGGACAGGGGCTGGGGCCAACGTCCTGACTTTC.